The TCR beta chain under discussion was sequenced for a study of OX40 agonist ivuxolimab in advanced cancers. Study details: The diagnoses of dose-escalation patients were hepatocellular carcinoma, melanoma, renal cell or head and neck cancer. Anti-PD-1, anti-PD-L1 or anti-CTLA-4 therapy given earlier was allowed, and roughly 40% had some. Findings and limits, study-wide: Averaged across samples, CD8+ T cells carried more expanded clones than CD4+ did.

In this sample, this clone turned up a few times. Its target is not known. The data were produced by immunoSEQ multiplex PCR, yet TCRdb's version contains in-frame clones alone and is incomplete. The table shows over 25,000 clones, with approximately 88% occurring only once. Source: CD4+ or CD8+ T cells sorted from blood, taken in a trial of the OX40 agonist ivuxolimab. The sequence came from an adult with an advanced solid tumor such as melanoma, head and neck, liver or kidney cancer.

The CDR3 loop is CASSLARSGWPASTDTQYF. As DNA, the CDR3 is TGCGCCAGCAGCTTGGCCCGGAGCGGATGGCCCGCTAGCACAGATACGCAGTATTTT. J is TRBJ2-3 and V is TRBV5-1; D is perhaps TRBD2 (5 bases). This CDR3 has 19 amino acids. CDR1 and CDR2 from the germline V gene are SGHRS and YFSETQ. V was shortened by 0 bases and J by 0 bases, with 20 bases between the two germline ends.